The rows below give T cell receptor beta chains drawn from one sample of a study of blood T cells in healthy people across ages. TCRdb processed the 5' RACE reads anew with MiXCR; each CDR3 protein has one entry. Among about 1.1 million distinct CDR3 sequences listed, 35% to 45% were seen once. Specimen: blood. These receptors came from a man aged 18 to 29 in good health. The conserved cysteine and the conserved F or W are not part of the CDR3 here. The order of the fields is clone size, J gene, V gene, CDR3 protein. Some rows have no size entry. The others give once, few or many, or a class for an expanded clone.

>.|TRBJ1-4|TRBV5-6
ASSQARGINEKLF
>many|TRBJ2-1|TRBV2
ASNGGSYNEQF
>.|TRBJ1-5|TRBV5-5
ASSLDGTGDQPQH
>.|TRBJ2-1|TRBV5-6
ASSFVLGQGVSYNEQF
>few|TRBJ2-3|TRBV4-3
ASSQAAALGPDTQY
>once|TRBJ2-2|TRBV4-1
ASSQDPPYANTGELF
>few|TRBJ2-1|TRBV20-1
SAIGASWYNEQF
>few|TRBJ1-1|TRBV28
ACRSRASTEAF
>.|TRBJ1-1|TRBV2
ASSPVMEAF
>few|TRBJ2-3|TRBV12-3/TRBV12-4
ASSKGPTQY
>.|.|TRBV5-4
ASSLDGTQKNIQY
>.|TRBJ2-6|TRBV3-1
ASSHTVSGANVLI
>.|TRBJ1-2|TRBV4-1
ASSQEAGTGYGYT
>.|TRBJ1-2|TRBV12-3/TRBV12-4
ASKTGGYGYT
>.|TRBJ1-1|TRBV2
ASGTVLEAF
>.|TRBJ1-1|TRBV27
ASRWGGMNTEAF
>.|TRBJ1-6|TRBV7-2
ASSWGQVSYNSPLH
>.|TRBJ1-5|TRBV20-1
SARKGIGLGDQPQH
>.|.|TRBV4-3
ASSQEGSRVVGEQY
>.|TRBJ1-1|TRBV9
ASNQGDRNTEAF
>.|TRBJ2-5|TRBV4-1
ASSQTSEVTQY
>few|TRBJ2-5|TRBV20-1
SASPTGQGTQY
>.|TRBJ2-2|TRBV18
ASSRLAADTGELF
>.|TRBJ1-6|TRBV9
ASSLTPRGENSPLH
>.|TRBJ2-4|TRBV4-3
ASSQEKDYLREQY
>few|TRBJ1-1|TRBV18
ASSPPDGTAF
>.|TRBJ2-1|TRBV12-3/TRBV12-4
ASRNSGGEYNEQF
>.|TRBJ1-1|TRBV10-3
AISATGGENTEAF
>many|TRBJ1-5|TRBV2
ASSDRDSNQPQH
>.|TRBJ1-6|TRBV9
ASSVGSPSSYNSPLH
>few|TRBJ2-7|TRBV3-1
ASSQGRGPTYEQY
>few|TRBJ2-3|TRBV6-1
ASSEHTDTQY
>many|TRBJ2-6|TRBV6-2/TRBV6-3
ASSLQDSGANVLT
>.|TRBJ1-4|TRBV6-2/TRBV6-3
ASTRTGGHEKLF
>few|TRBJ1-1|TRBV27
ASIAIWTRNTEAF
>.|TRBJ2-3|TRBV3-1
ASSQARDRDTQY
>.|TRBJ2-3|TRBV3-1
ASSLLRGGPDTQY
>.|TRBJ2-7|TRBV19
ASSLAGGNREQY
>.|TRBJ2-7|TRBV7-2
ASSTHERITYEQY
>few|TRBJ1-4|TRBV7-9
ASRSEHGNEKLF